This is a list of T cell receptor beta chains from one sample in a study of shared clonotypes between healthy human individuals. Produced via immunoSEQ multiplex PCR; TCRdb's table is partial and in-frame only. The sample has 550,000 to 700,000 clones, about 80% seen once. The sequencing input was memory CD4+ T cells sorted from blood. The receptors here all came from a woman in her twenties or thirties in good health. Each CDR3 is given with its conserved first and last residue. The D gene is left open where the match is weak. Clone size, where shown, is once, few, many, or a class for clones that have expanded.

TRBV7-8	TRBJ2-1	-	-	TGTGCCAGCGGGGACTCTCCCTCCTACAATGAGCAGTTCTTC	CASGDSPSYNEQFF
TRBV27	TRBJ2-5	-	-	TGTGCCAGCAGCTCCACCTCGGCCGAGACCCAGTACTTC	CASSSTSAETQYF
TRBV6-1	TRBJ2-7	-	TRBD1	TGTGCCAGCAGTGGAACAGGGGGCTTCTACGAGCAGTACTTC	CASSGTGGFYEQYF
TRBV5-4	TRBJ2-3	few	TRBD1	TGTGCCAGCAGCTTCCCTATGGGACAGGGGGAGGATACGCAGTATTTT	CASSFPMGQGEDTQYF
TRBV29-1	TRBJ2-4	-	-	TGCAGCGTTTTCAGGGGTTACGAAAACATTCAGTACTTC	CSVFRGYENIQYF
TRBV5-1	TRBJ1-1	-	TRBD1	TGCGCCAGCAGCCACAATACAGGGGACACTGAAGCTTTCTTT	CASSHNTGDTEAFF
TRBV5-4	TRBJ2-1	-	TRBD2	TGTGCCAGCAGCTTACCCCTGACGGGAGGTAGCTTTCGGGAGCAGTTCTTC	CASSLPLTGGSFREQFF
TRBV2	TRBJ2-7	-	-	TGTGCCAGCAGTGAGGCCACGTCAGACGAGTACTTC	CASSEATSDEYF
TRBV7-8	TRBJ1-5	once	-	TGTGCCAGCAGGAGGGACGGAGGAAACGATGCTAGCAATCAGCCCCAGCATTTT	CASRRDGGNDASNQPQHF
TRBV28	TRBJ2-1	-	TRBD2	TGTGCCAGCAGTTTATGGCCACCGGGACTAGCGGGAGGGGGTATGGTAAATGAGCAGTTCTTC	CASSLWPPGLAGGGMVNEQFF
TRBV7-2	TRBJ1-1	once	-	TGTGCCAGCAGCTTAGAAGGGGTAGGCACTGAAGCTTTCTTT	CASSLEGVGTEAFF
TRBV18	TRBJ2-1	few	-	TGTGCCAGCTCCCCCCGAGGGCGGGATCGGGATGAGCAGTTCTTC	CASSPRGRDRDEQFF
TRBV25-1	TRBJ2-1	-	-	TGTGCCAGCAGTGAAGACAGGACCAATTACAATGAGCAGTTCTTC	CASSEDRTNYNEQFF
TRBV5-5	TRBJ2-7	-	TRBD2	TGTGCCAGCAGCTTGCGACCCCCGGGACTAGCGGGAGTGGCGTACGAGCAGTACTTC	CASSLRPPGLAGVAYEQYF
TRBV7-9	TRBJ2-2	-	-	TGTGCCAGCAGACCACACGCCGTGAACACCGGGGAGCTGTTTTTT	CASRPHAVNTGELFF
TRBV27	TRBJ2-7	-	-	TGTGCCAGCAGTTTATCGCGCCCGACCCTCTCCTACGAGCAGTACTTC	CASSLSRPTLSYEQYF
TRBV11-1	TRBJ2-7	-	TRBD2	TGTGCCAGCAGCTATCTTGGCGCTAGCGGGGTGTCCTACGAGCAGTACTTC	CASSYLGASGVSYEQYF
TRBV28	TRBJ1-2	-	TRBD1	TGTGCCAGCAGTTTCCAGACAGGGAACTATGGCTACACCTTC	CASSFQTGNYGYTF
TRBV11-2	TRBJ2-3	few	TRBD2	TGTGCCAGCAGCGAAGGGACTAGAGATACGCAGTATTTT	CASSEGTRDTQYF
TRBV7-2	TRBJ2-2	few	-	TGTGCCAGCAGCTCCAGGAACACCGGGGAGCTGTTTTTT	CASSSRNTGELFF
TRBV7-2	TRBJ2-5	many	-	TGTGCCAGCAGCTTATTCCAAGAGACCCAGTACTTC	CASSLFQETQYF
TRBV2	TRBJ2-7	-	-	TGTGCCAGCAAGGACAACTCCTACGAGCAGTACTTC	CASKDNSYEQYF
TRBV5-1	TRBJ2-5	few	-	TGCGCCAGCAGCTTGGTGGTGGGGGCAAGCGAGACCCAGTACTTC	CASSLVVGASETQYF
TRBV6-5	TRBJ1-1	-	-	TGTGCCAGCAGTCCGTCCCGGAGGGGAGCAGCTTTCTTT	CASSPSRRGAAFF
TRBV5-1	TRBJ2-7	many	TRBD1	TGCGCCAGCAGCTTGGGGGACAGGGACTTCTACGAGCAGTACTTC	CASSLGDRDFYEQYF
TRBV11-3	TRBJ2-1	-	TRBD2	TGTGCCAGCAGCGGAGCGGGAGCTTACAATGAGCAGTTCTTC	CASSGAGAYNEQFF
TRBV11-3	TRBJ2-3	few	TRBD2	TGTGCCAGCAGATCTAGCGGAATCACAGATACGCAGTATTTT	CASRSSGITDTQYF
TRBV7-8	TRBJ1-5	-	TRBD1	TGTGCCAGCAGCCCAGGACAGGCCCGAACTCAGCCCCAGCATTTT	CASSPGQARTQPQHF
TRBV4-1	TRBJ2-3	-	-	TGCGCCAGCAGCCACACGGGAATGGTTCAGGGGGGTGATACGCAGTATTTT	CASSHTGMVQGGDTQYF
TRBV6-6	TRBJ2-7	-	-	TGTGAAAGGGCCTACGAGCAGTACTTC	CERAYEQYF
TRBV10-1	TRBJ2-1	-	TRBD1	TGCGCCAGCAGTGATTACCGGGACAGGGGTTTGGATGAGCAGTTCTTC	CASSDYRDRGLDEQFF
TRBV28	TRBJ1-4	-	TRBD1	TGTGCCAGCAGTGGGGACAGGCCTAATGAAAAACTGTTTTTT	CASSGDRPNEKLFF
TRBV6-1	TRBJ2-1	-	-	TGTGCCAGCAGTGAAGCGGGGGGACGGGTGATCGGTGAGCAGTTCTTC	CASSEAGGRVIGEQFF
TRBV11-2	TRBJ2-7	-	-	TGTGCCAGCAGCTTATGGACCCGGACCTACGAGCAGTACTTC	CASSLWTRTYEQYF
TRBV19	TRBJ2-6	-	-	TGTGCCAGTAGTGTGGAAAAAGCGGTCTCTGGGGCCAACGTCCTGACTTTC	CASSVEKAVSGANVLTF
TRBV5-4	TRBJ2-3	-	-	TGTGCCAGCAGCTTGAGGTTAGCAGCGGATACGCAGTATTTT	CASSLRLAADTQYF
TRBV19	TRBJ1-1	-	TRBD1	TGTGCCAGTTTGGGGACAGAGGGCACTGAAGCTTTCTTT	CASLGTEGTEAFF
TRBV5-1	TRBJ2-3	-	-	TGCGCCAGCAGCCCGTTGCAGCGGAGCACAGATACGCAGTATTTT	CASSPLQRSTDTQYF
TRBV2	TRBJ1-2	-	TRBD1	TGTGCCAGCAGTGCGGACAGGGACTATGGCTACACCTTC	CASSADRDYGYTF
TRBV27	TRBJ2-1	-	TRBD1	TGTGCCAGCAGTTTAACGGACAGGGTGGGGCAGTTCTTC	CASSLTDRVGQFF
TRBV5-4	TRBJ2-3	-	-	TGTGCCAGCAGCCGTCTCCCCTCCACAGATACGCAGTATTTT	CASSRLPSTDTQYF
TRBV4-2	TRBJ1-3	few	-	TGTGCCAGCAGCCAAGAAGAGGGTGGGGGAAACACCATATATTTT	CASSQEEGGGNTIYF
TRBV5-6	TRBJ2-7	-	-	TGTGCCAGCAGCGCCAGGGGGGGTAGGTACGAGCAGTACTTC	CASSARGGRYEQYF
TRBV5-4	TRBJ2-7	-	-	TGTGCCAGCAGCTCGAGCACGGCCTCCTACGAGCAGTACTTC	CASSSSTASYEQYF
TRBV6-6	TRBJ2-5	-	-	TGTGCCAGCAACATCCCAGGGGTCGAGACCCAGTACTTC	CASNIPGVETQYF
TRBV28	TRBJ2-3	-	TRBD2	TGTGCCAGCAGTTTTAGCGGGGACCGCACAGATACGCAGTATTTT	CASSFSGDRTDTQYF
TRBV11-1	TRBJ2-1	-	-	TGTGCCAGCAGTAGGCGAGCGGACGACAATGAGCAGTTCTTC	CASSRRADDNEQFF
TRBV19	TRBJ2-7	-	TRBD2	TGTGCCAGTAGTGGGACTAGCGGGAGGTACGAGCAGTACTTC	CASSGTSGRYEQYF
TRBV25-1	TRBJ1-5	-	-	TGTGCCAGCAGTGCAGGGAACAATCAGCCCCAGCATTTT	CASSAGNNQPQHF
TRBV6-1	TRBJ1-3	-	TRBD1	TGTGCCAGCAGTGAACCGGGACAGGGGACTTCTGGAAACACCATATATTTT	CASSEPGQGTSGNTIYF
TRBV9	TRBJ2-3	-	-	TGTGCCAGCAGCGTAGGCATCGGGGGGCGATCAGATACGCAGTATTTT	CASSVGIGGRSDTQYF
TRBV27	TRBJ2-1	-	TRBD1	TGTGCCAGCACCTCTGGGACAGGGGGCTACAATGAGCAGTTCTTC	CASTSGTGGYNEQFF
TRBV28	TRBJ1-3	-	-	TGTGCCAGCAGTTTAAGCGGCGCTGGAAACACCATATATTTT	CASSLSGAGNTIYF
TRBV5-1	TRBJ1-4	-	-	TGCGCCAGCAGCCTCAATGTTGGTAATGAAAAACTGTTTTTT	CASSLNVGNEKLFF
TRBV9	TRBJ2-5	-	-	TGTGCCAGCAGCGTAGGTTGGCAGGGAGAGACCCAGTACTTC	CASSVGWQGETQYF
TRBV5-1	TRBJ2-2	many	-	TGCGCCAGCAGCTTTGGCCAGACCGGGGAGCTGTTTTTT	CASSFGQTGELFF
TRBV18	TRBJ1-5	-	-	TGTGCCAGCTCACCACAGGGGGGCGAGAGCAATCAGCCCCAGCATTTT	CASSPQGGESNQPQHF
TRBV28	TRBJ2-7	-	TRBD1	TGTGCCAGCAGAGGACAGGGCCTCTACGAGCAGTACTTC	CASRGQGLYEQYF
TRBV6-5	TRBJ2-2	-	-	TGTGCCAGCAGTGGTACCGGGGAGCTGTTTTTT	CASSGTGELFF